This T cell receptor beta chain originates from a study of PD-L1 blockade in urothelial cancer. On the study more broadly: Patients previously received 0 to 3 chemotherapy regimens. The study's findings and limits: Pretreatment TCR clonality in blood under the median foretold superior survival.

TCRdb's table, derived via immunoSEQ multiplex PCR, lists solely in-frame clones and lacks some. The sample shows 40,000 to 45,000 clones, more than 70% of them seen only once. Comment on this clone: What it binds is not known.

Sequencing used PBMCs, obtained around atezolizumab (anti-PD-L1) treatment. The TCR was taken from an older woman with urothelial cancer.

The DNA of the CDR3 is TGCGCCAGCAGCGGACGGGAAAACTTCAACACTGAAGCTTTCTTT. Amino acids: CASSGRENFNTEAFF. The chain combines TRBV5-1 with TRBJ1-1; D unclear. V gave up 4 bases and J gave up 2 bases, with 15 bases separating them. The CDR3 runs to 15 residues. Germline V gene lookup returns CDR1 SGHRS and CDR2 YFSETQ.